This TCR beta chain was captured by sequencing in a study of CD8+CD57+ T cells in acquired aplastic anemia (dated by TCRdb to 2016 to 2019). Broadly, across the study: On average, sorted CD4+ and CD8+ cells yielded about 3 ug of extracted DNA, with a range of roughly 0.17 to 30 ug. CD8+CD57+ expansion was defined as frequency above the mean frequency observed in healthy subjects. The research as a whole found: Around 27 CD8+ CDR3 sequences were found in both patients and controls but appeared to be highly expressed in patients and within the immunodominant clones of the patients. Patients and healthy controls showed no significant difference in CD8+ Simpson's diversity (P=0.060).

Flow cytometry had shown CD8+CD57+ cell expansion in the patients selected for sequencing. All patients had severe acquired aplastic anemia diagnosed by International Study of Aplastic Anemia and Agranulocytosis and Camitta criteria. Patients had received no therapy at the time of blood sampling. In this study, sorted CD4+ and CD8+ T cells from the blood of healthy subjects and of severe aplastic anemia patients had their TCR repertoires deep-sequenced. Patients were enrolled in the USA under clinicaltrials.gov protocols 00001620, 01623167, 00001397, 00071045, 00081523 and 00961064. Ficoll-Paque density gradient centrifugation was used to isolate peripheral blood mononuclear cells. CD4+ and CD8+ T cells were sorted by FACS or magnetic beads before DNA extraction. V drops 1 base and J drops 6 bases, leaving 10 bases in between. The CDR3 has 14 amino acids, counting the end cysteine and phenylalanine. Only the CDR3 DNA is retained, 42 bases long and in frame from the first base. Based on the germline V gene, the CDR1 and CDR2 sequences are SGHTA and FQGNSA.

Profiling of TCR beta VDJ combinations and CDR3 sequences used genomic DNA as the template. An Illumina HiSeq 2000 was the platform used for TCR repertoire sequencing. The paper's data handling went like this. TRBV/TRBJ rearrangement plots, CDR3 size and DJ length profiles, and Simpson's diversity index were used to assess repertoires. The most abundant DNA sequence in the deep sequencing data was taken as the immunodominant clone. CDR3 amino acid sequences were screened for sharing across subjects and were compared with published repertoires and the VDJdb database. TCRdb reprocessing: public reads trimmed at Q25 with fastp, clones called with MiXCR, in-frame beta chains kept. Entries that share a CDR3 protein sequence are merged under the most common genes and DNA. TCRdb, rather than the study authors, made the V and J calls. Within this sample are some 150,000 distinct CDR3 sequences, with 60% to 80% of them counted one time only. In total, the top ten clones hold approximately 48% of the sample.

As regards this clonotype: Its antigen is currently not known. Per-base quality was not reported, and no clone a single base away is much larger than it.

Sequenced material: sorted CD4+, CD8+, or CD8+CD57+ T cells (not recorded which) from PBMCs. Recombination joined TRBV7-2 with TRBJ2-1; a tentative D match to TRBD2 spans 6 bases. This sequence was found in a human donor with aplastic anemia. The CDR3 reads CASSLEVTSNEQFF. In nucleotides, the sequence is TGTGCCAGCAGCTTAGAGGTGACTAGCAATGAGCAGTTCTTC.